This section outlines one TCR beta chain sequence together with its context. Germline CDR1 reads LGHNT; CDR2 reads FRNRAP. V dropped 7 bases and J dropped 5 bases, with 9 bases sitting between them. The CDR3 has 12 residues. Measured with immunoSEQ multiplex PCR; TCRdb has only the in-frame clones, and not every one. The sample records fewer than 250,000 clones, 65% to 85% being singletons. This record comes from a study of blood T cell repertoires in COVID-19. About the study: Some COVID-19 samples were acute and others convalescent; all came from the United States, Italy and Spain.

Sequencing was done on a sample of peripheral blood. The receptor was derived from a human donor in a cohort sampled during active COVID-19. This chain uses TRBV12-5 with TRBJ2-1; D gene unclear. The CDR3 DNA is TGTGCTAGTGTGGCCTTCGACAATGAGCAGTTCTTC. Amino acids: CASVAFDNEQFF.